The next 24 T cell receptor beta chains were all read from a single sample in a study of siplizumab effects on memory and regulatory T cells. This table comes from immunoSEQ multiplex PCR, and its TCRdb copy is limited to in-frame clones, with some not included. The sample has about 12,000 clones; roughly half are singletons. These receptors have no known antigen. Coculturing of the mixed lymphocyte reaction cells was performed at 37°C for approximately 6 days. The sample taken for sequencing was CFSE-low (dividing) CD8+ T cells sorted from an allogeneic mixed lymphocyte reaction. These TCRs come from a human donor in good health; the cells came from an allogeneic mixed lymphocyte reaction. Some clones in this sample may be carry-over from other donors' samples.

The rearrangement uses TRBV5-4 and TRBJ2-1; D is undetermined. The CDR3 is made up of 12 amino acids. The V end was cut by 2 bases, the J end by 8 bases, with 8 bases between. Looked up from germline, CDR1 is SGHNT and CDR2 is YYREEE (reference sequence). CDR3 amino acids: CASSFPGYEQFF. CDR3 in DNA: TGTGCCAGCAGCTTTCCGGGCTATGAGCAGTTCTTC.

This clone has only a few counts. The genes are TRBV6-5 and TRBJ2-7, with 9 bases identical to TRBD1. CDR1 and CDR2 from the germline V gene are MNHEY and SVGAGI. V dropped 2 bases and J dropped 5; count of bases not matched to a gene: 4. The CDR3 runs 14 residues. CDR3 region: CASSYGTGPDEQYF. The CDR3, as DNA: TGTGCCAGCAGTTACGGGACAGGGCCCGACGAGCAGTACTTC.

This clone was seen more than once but under ten times. The chain is built from TRBV2 and TRBJ1-2, with D perhaps TRBD1 (5 bases). Germline CDR1 is SNHLY and CDR2 is FYNNEI. V gave up 2 bases and J gave up 6 bases, with 16 bases separating them. The CDR3 is made up of 15 amino acids. CDR3 amino acids: CASSESQGLWDGYTF. The CDR3 DNA follows: TGTGCCAGCAGTGAATCTCAGGGTCTGTGGGATGGCTACACCTTC.

The genes are TRBV19 and TRBJ2-7, with D perhaps TRBD2 (6 bases). In germline, CDR1 is LNHDA, CDR2 SQIVND (reference sequence). This CDR3 is 14 amino acids long. V dropped 2 bases and J dropped 3 bases, with 11 bases sitting between them. In nucleotides, the CDR3 is TGTGCCAGTAGTATAACGGGGGTCGGCTACGAGCAGTACTTC. It specifies CASSITGVGYEQYF.

The gene calls are TRBV6-6 and TRBJ2-2; the D is unclear. Germline CDR1 reads MNHNY; CDR2 reads SVGAGI (reference sequence). There are 13 residues in the CDR3. The ends were cut back, 8 bases at V and 5 bases at J, with 12 bases in the middle. CDR3 protein: CASGPSGTGELFF. CDR3 DNA sequence: TGTGCCAGCGGCCCCTCTGGGACCGGGGAGCTGTTTTTT.

The V and J genes are TRBV7-3 and TRBJ2-1; 8 nucleotides agree with TRBD2. The CDR3 runs to 13 residues. Trimming at V came to 5 bases and at J to 7 bases, leaving 4 bases not matched to a gene. Germline V gene data show CDR1 as SGHTA and CDR2 as FQGTGA. The CDR3 DNA reads TGTGCCAGCAGCCTCGGGGGGGCAAATGAGCAGTTCTTC. It yields the protein CASSLGGANEQFF.

This clone was recorded only once. The gene calls are TRBV27 and TRBJ2-7; D gene uncertain. The ends were cut back, 3 bases at V and 0 bases at J, with 0 bases in the middle. Germline V gene sequence: CDR1 MNHEY, CDR2 SMNVEV (reference sequence). The CDR3 is made up of 11 amino acids. CDR3: CASSFSYEQYF. CDR3 nucleotide sequence: TGTGCCAGCAGTTTCTCCTACGAGCAGTACTTC.

This clone was counted between two and nine times. CDR3 DNA sequence: TGTGCTAGTGTGATACTGCCTAGCGTCCATGAGCAGTTCTTC. Encoded protein: CASVILPSVHEQFF. The J gene is TRBJ2-1, the V gene TRBV12-5; D is perhaps TRBD2 (6 bases). V was pared by 7 bases and J by 8 bases, with 18 bases between. Germline CDR1 reads LGHNT; CDR2 reads FRNRAP. This CDR3 has 14 amino acids.

This clone has just a few counts. The chain joins TRBV6-1 to TRBJ1-1, with 8 bases matching TRBD1. CDR3 length: 16 amino acids. Germline values: CDR1 MNHNS, CDR2 SASEGT. V lost 1 base, J lost 4 bases, and 8 bases stayed unmatched. The CDR3 region is CASSEVQGAVRTEAFF. The DNA for the CDR3 is TGTGCCAGCAGTGAAGTTCAGGGGGCGGTACGCACTGAAGCTTTCTTT.

The chain links TRBV7-6 to TRBJ2-7; unclear D gene. Trimming took off 3 bases at V and 3 bases at J, with 9 bases between the two ends. The germline V gene encodes CDR1 SGHVS and CDR2 FNYEAQ. This CDR3 has 13 amino acids. The CDR3: CASSFGESYEQYF. In DNA form, the CDR3 reads TGTGCCAGCAGCTTTGGTGAGAGCTACGAGCAGTACTTC.

The chain is built from TRBV7-9 and TRBJ2-3, with D hard to call. The V end was cut by 1 base, the J end by 5 bases, with 7 bases between. The germline V gene has CDR1 SEHNR and CDR2 FQNEAQ (reference sequence). The CDR3 totals 13 residues. The DNA for the CDR3 is TGTGCCAGCAGCTTAGGGCCCCGAGATACGCAGTATTTT. Translating it yields CASSLGPRDTQYF.

This clone was seen only a few times. V is TRBV5-4 and J is TRBJ1-6, with D possibly being TRBD1 (6 bases). The CDR3 spans 15 residues. Germline V gene data show CDR1 as SGHNT and CDR2 as YYREEE (reference sequence). V was shortened by 2 bases and J by 9 bases, with 15 bases between the two germline ends. CDR3: CASSFGGGLGSPLHF. The DNA for the CDR3 is TGTGCCAGCAGCTTTGGGGGCGGGTTGGGTTCACCCCTCCACTTT.

The chain is built from TRBV30 and TRBJ1-5; unclear D gene. The CDR3 is made up of 11 amino acids. CDR1 and CDR2 from the germline V gene are GTSNPN and SVGIG (reference sequence). The ends were cut back, 3 bases at V and 7 bases at J, with 7 bases in the middle. The CDR3 region is CAWRGRQPQHF. DNA of the CDR3: TGTGCCTGGAGGGGTCGGCAGCCCCAGCATTTT.

This clone has only one observation. This chain links TRBV27 with TRBJ2-5; TRBD1 aligns across 9 bases. The CDR3 has 15 residues. Germline CDR1 reads MNHEY; CDR2 reads SMNVEV (reference sequence). With V trimmed by 1 base and J by 5 bases, 5 bases remained unmatched. CDR3 DNA: TGTGCCAGCAGTTTATTTGGGACAGGGTGGGAGACCCAGTACTTC. Translation gives CASSLFGTGWETQYF.

J is TRBJ1-3 and V is TRBV5-1, with TRBD1 matching 9 bases. Trimming cost V 2 bases and J 13 bases; bases outside gene matches: 10. CDR3 size: 14 residues. Germline lookup yields CDR1 SGHRS and CDR2 YFSETQ. CDR3 nucleotides: TGCGCCAGCAGCTTCGCCGGGACAGGGAATCCGATATATTTT. Translating it yields CASSFAGTGNPIYF.

This chain connects TRBV10-3 to TRBJ2-7; 7 bases are a match to TRBD2. V lost 6 bases and J lost 7; bases outside the gene matches: 15. This CDR3 spans 15 amino acids. The V gene's germline CDR1 is ENHRY and CDR2 SYGVKD. DNA of the CDR3: TGTGCCATCAGCATCCGGACTAGTCAATCGTGGGAGCAGTACTTC. The encoded protein is CAISIRTSQSWEQYF.

J is TRBJ2-7 and V is TRBV7-6; D is possibly TRBD2 (6 bases). The germline V gene has CDR1 SGHVS and CDR2 FNYEAQ. The CDR3 spans 15 residues. The V gene lost 3 bases and the J gene lost 4 bases, with 16 bases spanning the gap. The CDR3: CASSLSPAGLYEQYF. The CDR3 DNA is TGTGCCAGCAGCTTGTCCCCCGCGGGGCTATACGAGCAGTACTTC. Filled out from reference TRBV7-6 and TRBJ2-7, the complete variable domain reads GAGVSQSPRYKVTKRGQDVALRCDPISGHVSLYWYRQALGQGPEFLTYFNYEAQQDKSGLPNDRFSAERPEGSISTLTIQRTEQRDSAMYRCASSLSPAGLYEQYFGPGTRLTVT.

The chain is built from TRBV6-7 and TRBJ2-3; TRBD1 aligns across 8 bases. TRBV6-7 qualifies as an ORF whose function is uncertain. V lost 10 bases to trimming and J lost 5 bases; unmatched junction nucleotides: 2. CDR3 length: 11 residues. The CDR3 reads CATDRGDTQYF. The CDR3 region has the DNA TGTGCCACCGACAGGGGAGATACGCAGTATTTT.

This clone was seen a handful of times. This sequence joins TRBV4-1 and TRBJ2-7, with TRBD1 identical over 9 bases. The V gene end was trimmed by 4 bases and the J gene end by 3 bases; junction bases not matched to a gene: 13. The CDR3 is 17 residues long. In germline, CDR1 is MGHRA, CDR2 YSYEKL. The CDR3 nucleotides are TGCGCCAGCAGCCGGGGGACAGGGTTTCAGGGTGGCTACGAGCAGTACTTC. Amino acid sequence: CASSRGTGFQGGYEQYF.

The chain has TRBV11-2 and TRBJ2-7, with TRBD2 matching over 10 bases. The CDR3 spans 15 residues. Germline-derived CDR1 and CDR2 are SGHAT and FQNNGV. With V trimmed by 1 base and J by 3 bases, 3 bases remained unmatched. The CDR3 reads CASSLGPSGGYEQYF. In nucleotides, the CDR3 is TGTGCCAGCAGCTTAGGCCCTAGCGGGGGCTACGAGCAGTACTTC.

By frequency in the sample, this clone is medium-sized. CDR3 in DNA: TGTGCCAGCAGCTTCCCGGGACAGGGGGTTGAAAAACTGTTTTTT. Encoded protein: CASSFPGQGVEKLFF. This chain links TRBV11-2 with TRBJ1-4, with 11 bases identical to TRBD1. The CDR3 contains 15 residues. CDR1 is SGHAT, CDR2 FQNNGV, per germline. V was pared by 3 bases and J by 7 bases, with 4 bases of the junction left unmatched. The variable domain in full, completed from reference TRBV11-2 and TRBJ1-4, reads EAGVAQSPRYKIIEKRQSVAFWCNPISGHATLYWYQQILGQGPKLLIQFQNNGVVDDSQLPKDRFSAERLKGVDSTLKIQPAKLEDSAVYLCASSFPGQGVEKLFFGSGTQLSVL.

In its sample, this clone was seen a few times. This chain joins TRBV6-6 and TRBJ1-5, with no clear D. The CDR3 has 15 residues. Germline assignment: CDR1 MNHNY and CDR2 SVGAGI (reference sequence). Trimming took 4 bases from V and 0 from J, leaving 10 bases between them. The CDR3 coding sequence is TGTGCCAGCAGTTCTTGGCCTTATAGCAATCAGCCCCAGCATTTT. As protein: CASSSWPYSNQPQHF.

In the case of this clone: The sample carries other DNA sequences with the same CDR3. V usage is TRBV4-1 and J usage is TRBJ2-7; D gene uncertain. The CDR3 totals 13 residues. Looked up from germline, CDR1 is MGHRA and CDR2 is YSYEKL. V lost 1 base and J lost 2, with 6 bases in between. CDR3 residues: CASSQGSAYEQYF. The CDR3 DNA reads as TGCGCCAGCAGCCAAGGATCGGCCTACGAGCAGTACTTC.

This clone was observed a few times. This chain connects TRBV4-1 to TRBJ2-7; 7 nucleotides align to TRBD2. CDR3 length: 15 residues. V lost 2 bases, J lost 4 bases, and 8 bases stayed unmatched. CDR1 is MGHRA, CDR2 YSYEKL, per germline. CDR3 sequence reads: CASSQTAGTTYEQYF. The DNA for the CDR3 is TGCGCCAGCAGCCAAACCGCCGGGACTACTTACGAGCAGTACTTC.